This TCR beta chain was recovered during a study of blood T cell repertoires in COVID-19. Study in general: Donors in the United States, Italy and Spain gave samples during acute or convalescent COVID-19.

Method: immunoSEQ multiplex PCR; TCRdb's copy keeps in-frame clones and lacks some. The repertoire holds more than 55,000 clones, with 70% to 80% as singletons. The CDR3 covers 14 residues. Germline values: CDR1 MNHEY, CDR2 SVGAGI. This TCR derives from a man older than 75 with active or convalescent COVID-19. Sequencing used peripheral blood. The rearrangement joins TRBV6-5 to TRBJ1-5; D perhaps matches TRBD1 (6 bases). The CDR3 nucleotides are TGTCCCCGTGGGACAAGCAATAGCAATCAGCCCCAGCATTTT. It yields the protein CPRGTSNSNQPQHF.